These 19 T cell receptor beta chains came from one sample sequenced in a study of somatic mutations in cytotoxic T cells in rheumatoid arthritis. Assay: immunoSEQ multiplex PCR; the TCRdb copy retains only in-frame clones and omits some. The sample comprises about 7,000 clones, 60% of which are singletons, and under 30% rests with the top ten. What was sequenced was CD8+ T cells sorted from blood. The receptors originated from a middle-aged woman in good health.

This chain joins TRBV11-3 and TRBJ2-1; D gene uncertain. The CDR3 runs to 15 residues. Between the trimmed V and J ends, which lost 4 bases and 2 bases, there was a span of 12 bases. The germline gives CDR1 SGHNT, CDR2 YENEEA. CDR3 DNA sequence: TGTGCCAGCAGCTCCTCGACACACACCTACAATGAGCAGTTCTTC. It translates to CASSSSTHTYNEQFF.

In nucleotides, the CDR3 is TGTGCCAGCAGTTACGGAGGGGCCACAGATACGCAGTATTTT. It codes for CASSYGGATDTQYF. The chain couples TRBV6-6 to TRBJ2-3; D perhaps matches TRBD2 (6 bases). Germline-derived CDR1 and CDR2 are MNHNY and SVGAGI (reference sequence). The CDR3 contains 14 residues. Trimming removed 2 bases at V and 2 bases at J, with 8 bases between.

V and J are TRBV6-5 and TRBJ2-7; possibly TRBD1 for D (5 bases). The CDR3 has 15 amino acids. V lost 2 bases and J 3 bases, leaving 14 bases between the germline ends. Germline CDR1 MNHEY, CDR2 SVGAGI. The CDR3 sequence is CASSYDRTPYYEQYF. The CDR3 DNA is TGTGCCAGCAGTTACGACAGAACCCCCTACTACGAGCAGTACTTC.

CDR3 coding DNA: TGTGCCAGCAGCGGTGGGTTAGCGGTAGGCTGGAGCAATGAGCAGTTCTTC. Translation: CASSGGLAVGWSNEQFF. The chain uses TRBV5-4 and TRBJ2-1; perhaps TRBD2 as D (6 bases). From germline, CDR1 is SGHNT and CDR2 YYREEE (reference sequence). This CDR3 is 17 amino acids long. Between the trimmed V and J ends, which lost 4 bases and 6 bases, there was a span of 23 bases.

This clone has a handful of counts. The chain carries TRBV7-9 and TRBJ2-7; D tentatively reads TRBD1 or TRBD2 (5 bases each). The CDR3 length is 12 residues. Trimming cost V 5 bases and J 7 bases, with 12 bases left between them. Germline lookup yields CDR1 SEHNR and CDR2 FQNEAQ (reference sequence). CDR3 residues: CASSPSWGEQYF. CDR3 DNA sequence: TGTGCCAGCAGCCCGTCCTGGGGGGAGCAGTACTTC. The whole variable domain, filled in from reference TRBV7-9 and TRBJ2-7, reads DTGVSQNPRHKITKRGQNVTFRCDPISEHNRLYWYRQTLGQGPEFLTYFQNEAQLEKSRLLSDRFSAERPKGSFSTLEIQRTEQGDSAMYLCASSPSWGEQYFGPGTRLTVT.

CDR3 residues: CASSPLAGVIDTQYF. Written as DNA, the CDR3 is TGTGCCAGCAGTCCCCTAGCGGGAGTGATAGATACGCAGTATTTT. The chain recombines TRBV27 with TRBJ2-3, with TRBD2 matching 10 bases. Germline V gives CDR1 MNHEY, CDR2 SMNVEV (reference sequence). The length of the CDR3 is 15 residues. V lost 5 bases to trimming and J lost 5 bases; unmatched junction nucleotides: 7.

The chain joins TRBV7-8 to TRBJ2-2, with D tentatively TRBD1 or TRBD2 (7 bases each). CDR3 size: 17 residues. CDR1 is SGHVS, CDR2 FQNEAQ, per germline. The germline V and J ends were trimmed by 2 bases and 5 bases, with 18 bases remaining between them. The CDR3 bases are TGTGCCAGCAGCTTACGGGGGGCAGGGGGGTGGACCGGGGAGCTGTTTTTT. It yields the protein CASSLRGAGGWTGELFF.

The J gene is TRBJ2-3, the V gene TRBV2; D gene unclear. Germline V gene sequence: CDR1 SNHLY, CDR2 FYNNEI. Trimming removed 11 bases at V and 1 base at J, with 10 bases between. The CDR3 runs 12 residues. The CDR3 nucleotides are TGTGCCTCCCCAAAGGGCACAGATACGCAGTATTTT. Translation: CASPKGTDTQYF.

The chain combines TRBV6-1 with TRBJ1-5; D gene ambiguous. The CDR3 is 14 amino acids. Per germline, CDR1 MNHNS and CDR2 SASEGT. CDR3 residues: CASERVFNGEPQHF. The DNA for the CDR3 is TGTGCATCCGAAAGGGTTTTTAATGGTGAGCCCCAGCATTTT.

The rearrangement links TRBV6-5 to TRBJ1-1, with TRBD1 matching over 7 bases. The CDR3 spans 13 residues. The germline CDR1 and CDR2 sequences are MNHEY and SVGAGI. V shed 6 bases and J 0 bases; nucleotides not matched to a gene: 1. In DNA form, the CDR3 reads TGTGCCAGCAGGACAGGGATGAACACTGAAGCTTTCTTT. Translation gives CASRTGMNTEAFF.

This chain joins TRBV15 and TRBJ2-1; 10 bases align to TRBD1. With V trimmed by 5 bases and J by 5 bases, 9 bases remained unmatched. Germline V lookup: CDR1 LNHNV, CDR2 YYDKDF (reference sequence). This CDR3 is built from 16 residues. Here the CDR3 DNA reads TGTGCCACCAGCCCCAATATTGGGACAGGGGACAATGAGCAGTTCTTC. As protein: CATSPNIGTGDNEQFF.

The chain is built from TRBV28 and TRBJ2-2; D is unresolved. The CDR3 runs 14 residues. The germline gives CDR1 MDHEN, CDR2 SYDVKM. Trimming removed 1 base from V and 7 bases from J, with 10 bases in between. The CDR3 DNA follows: TGTGCCAGCAGTTTATCTCCAGCTGGCGGGGAGCTGTTTTTT. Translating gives CASSLSPAGGELFF.

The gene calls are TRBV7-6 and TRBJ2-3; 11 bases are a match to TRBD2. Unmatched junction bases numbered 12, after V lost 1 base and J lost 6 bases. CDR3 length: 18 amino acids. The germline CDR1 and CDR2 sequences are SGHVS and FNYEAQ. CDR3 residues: CASSLEGTSGPLGDTQYF. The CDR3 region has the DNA TGTGCCAGCAGCTTAGAGGGGACTAGCGGCCCGCTGGGGGATACGCAGTATTTT.

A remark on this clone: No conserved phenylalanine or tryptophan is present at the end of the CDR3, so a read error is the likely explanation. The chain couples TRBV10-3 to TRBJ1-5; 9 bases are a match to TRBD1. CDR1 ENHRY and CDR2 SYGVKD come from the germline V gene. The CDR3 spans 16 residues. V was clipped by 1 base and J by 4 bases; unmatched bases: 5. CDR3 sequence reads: CAISELAQGANQPQHS. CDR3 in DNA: TGTGCCATCAGTGAGTTGGCACAGGGGGCGAATCAGCCCCAGCATTCT.

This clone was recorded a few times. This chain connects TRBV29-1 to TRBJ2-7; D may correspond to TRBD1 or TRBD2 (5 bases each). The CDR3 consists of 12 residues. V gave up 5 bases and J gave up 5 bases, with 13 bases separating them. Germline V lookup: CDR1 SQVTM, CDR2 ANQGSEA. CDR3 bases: TGCAGCGTTCAGGGAGAGGGTAACGAGCAGTACTTC. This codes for CSVQGEGNEQYF.

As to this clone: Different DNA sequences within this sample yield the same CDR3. In nucleotides, the CDR3 is TGTGCCAGCAGCCAAGCGATAGGGGAGACAGATACGCAGTATTTT. Its translation is CASSQAIGETDTQYF. The chain couples TRBV4-2 to TRBJ2-3, with D possibly being TRBD1 or TRBD2 (5 bases each). The CDR3 contains 15 residues. V was trimmed by 1 base and J by 3 bases, leaving 11 bases between them. CDR1 and CDR2 from the germline V gene are LGHNA and YNFKEQ.

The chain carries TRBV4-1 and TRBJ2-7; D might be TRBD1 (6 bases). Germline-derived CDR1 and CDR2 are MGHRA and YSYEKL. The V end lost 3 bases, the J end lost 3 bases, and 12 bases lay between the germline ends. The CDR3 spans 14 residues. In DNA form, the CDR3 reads TGCGCCAGCAGCCAGTCCACAGGGTACTACGAGCAGTACTTC. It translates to CASSQSTGYYEQYF.

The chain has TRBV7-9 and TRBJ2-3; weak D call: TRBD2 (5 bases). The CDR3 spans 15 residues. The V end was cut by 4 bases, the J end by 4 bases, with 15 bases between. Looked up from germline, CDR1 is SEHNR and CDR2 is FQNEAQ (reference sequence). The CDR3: CASSSPRASPDTQYF. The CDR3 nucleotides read TGTGCCAGCAGCTCTCCGCGGGCATCCCCAGATACGCAGTATTTT.

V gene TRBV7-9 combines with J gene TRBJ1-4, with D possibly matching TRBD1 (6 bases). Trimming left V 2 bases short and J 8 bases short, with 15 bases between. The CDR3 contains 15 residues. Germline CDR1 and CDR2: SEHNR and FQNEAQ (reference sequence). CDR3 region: CASSLIGGGGEKLFF. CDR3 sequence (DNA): TGTGCCAGCAGCTTAATCGGTGGGGGCGGAGAAAAACTGTTTTTT.